This entry is about one T cell receptor (beta chain). What it recognizes is unknown. Libraries were prepared by immunoSEQ multiplex PCR; TCRdb keeps only in-frame clonotypes and omits some of them. This table holds about 64,000 clones, about 85% found once. The data are from a study of OX40 agonist ivuxolimab in advanced cancers. Study-wide background: Ivuxolimab, an antibody acting as an agonist of OX40 (CD134), was used to treat patients. Of mixed ages from about 23 to 79 and averaging roughly 64 years, the group was around 78% male.

V trimming: 4 bases; J trimming: 4 bases; junction bases outside the gene matches: 3. The CDR3 totals 12 residues. Germline CDR1 SQVTM, CDR2 ANQGSEA. General observations from the study: CD8+ T cells (on average) carried more expanded clones than CD4+ T cells. Low clonal expansion, among the lowest seen, marked partial responders at 0.1-3.0 mg/kg.

The TCR originated in an adult with an advanced solid tumor such as melanoma, head and neck, liver or kidney cancer. The chain recombines TRBV29-1 with TRBJ1-2; 7 nucleotides align to TRBD1. The sequencing here drew on CD4+ or CD8+ T cells sorted from blood, taken in a trial of the OX40 agonist ivuxolimab. CDR3 in amino acids: CSVVDRVYGYTF. The DNA for the CDR3 is TGCAGCGTTGTCGACAGGGTCTATGGCTACACCTTC.